The 20 T cell receptor beta chains below all came from one sample that was sequenced in a study of blood T cell repertoires in COVID-19. TCRdb keeps only in-frame clones here, not all; method: immunoSEQ multiplex PCR. The profile shows about 110,000 clones, approximately 78% of them singletons. Sample: peripheral blood. The receptors originated from a man aged 65 to 85 with acute or convalescent COVID-19.

V usage is TRBV28 and J usage is TRBJ1-2; D might be TRBD1 (6 bases). The CDR3 contains 15 residues. In germline, CDR1 is MDHEN, CDR2 SYDVKM. V was trimmed by 7 bases and J by 0 bases, leaving 15 bases between them. This CDR3 reads CASTLGGGANYGYTF. In nucleotides, the CDR3 is TGTGCCAGCACTCTAGGGGGGGGCGCTAACTATGGCTACACCTTC.

The rearrangement links TRBV29-1 to TRBJ1-3, with D possibly being TRBD1 (6 bases). The germline V gene encodes CDR1 SQVTM and CDR2 ANQGSEA. The CDR3 is 18 residues long. The V end lost 2 bases, the J end lost 0 bases, and 20 bases lay between the germline ends. DNA for the CDR3: TGCAGCGTTGAACTACCCCGGGGGGCATCACCCTCTGGAAACACCATATATTTT. It specifies CSVELPRGASPSGNTIYF.

To note about this clone: A junction boundary mismatches the germline segment, possibly from a read error. The V call is TRBV27, the J call TRBJ1-2; 7 positions agree with TRBD1. The germline CDR1 and CDR2 sequences are MNHEY and SMNVEV (reference sequence). The CDR3 is 13 residues long. CDR3: CAGRYRGRHGYTF. Here the CDR3 DNA reads TGTGCCGGCAGGTACAGGGGAAGGCACGGCTACACCTTC.

This clone has just a few counts. CDR3 loop: CASSQNRQGASPLHF. CDR3 nucleotide sequence: TGTGCCAGCAGCCAAAATAGACAGGGGGCATCACCCCTCCACTTT. The chain employs TRBV3-1 (or the pseudogene TRBV3-2) and TRBJ1-6; 10 bases map to TRBD1. Germline V lookup: CDR1 LGHDT, CDR2 YNNKEL (reference sequence). V gave up 2 bases and J gave up 10 bases; unmatched junction bases: 5. The CDR3 loop spans 15 amino acids.

CDR3 sequence: CASSLSGNNSPLHF. CDR3 in DNA: TGTGCCAGCAGTTTATCAGGGAATAATTCACCCCTCCACTTT. The chain carries TRBV28 and TRBJ1-6; D is perhaps TRBD1 (5 bases). The CDR3 has 14 amino acids. Looked up from germline, CDR1 is MDHEN and CDR2 is SYDVKM. V dropped 1 base and J dropped 5 bases, with 6 bases sitting between them.

The V gene is TRBV6-6, the J gene TRBJ1-2; D is ambiguous. The CDR3 has 15 amino acids. With 4 bases removed from V and 6 bases from J, the gap between germline ends came to 18 bases. Germline CDR1 reads MNHNY; CDR2 reads SVGAGI (reference sequence). CDR3 sequence reads: CASSSGPFQEDGYTF. For the CDR3, the DNA is TGTGCCAGCAGTTCCGGACCCTTCCAGGAGGATGGCTACACCTTC.

This clone was observed once. V and J are TRBV18 and TRBJ2-7; D is unresolved. Germline CDR1 reads KGHSH; CDR2 reads LQKENI. The V and J ends lost 3 bases and 4 bases respectively, with 10 bases between them. The CDR3 is 13 amino acids. The CDR3 sequence is CASSPSLVYEQYF. CDR3 sequence (DNA): TGTGCCAGCTCACCCTCCCTAGTTTACGAGCAGTACTTC. The full variable domain, in which reference TRBV18 and TRBJ2-7 provide the parts outside the CDR3, is NAGVMQNPRHLVRRRGQEARLRCSPMKGHSHVYWYRQLPEEGLKFMVYLQKENIIDESGMPKERFSAEFPKEGPSILRIQQVVRGDSAAYFCASSPSLVYEQYFGPGTRLTVT.

This clone was seen a single time. The CDR3 region is CASSFQRGSTDTQYF. CDR3 in DNA: TGCGCCAGCAGCTTCCAGCGGGGGAGCACAGATACGCAGTATTTT. The chain uses TRBV5-1 and TRBJ2-3; 8 bases fit TRBD2. CDR3 size: 15 residues. The trim removed 2 bases at V and 0 bases at J, leaving 2 bases unmatched. Per the germline V gene, CDR1 is SGHRS and CDR2 is YFSETQ.

The chain employs TRBV20-1 and TRBJ2-7; D ambiguous. Trimming pared 6 bases from V and 3 bases from J, leaving 6 bases between. This CDR3 has 10 amino acids. Germline V gene data show CDR1 as DFQATT and CDR2 as SNEGSKA (reference sequence). The DNA for the CDR3 is TGCAGTGCCCAGGACTACGAGCAGTACTTC. The encoded protein is CSAQDYEQYF.

This clone was observed once. The chain recombines TRBV5-1 with TRBJ1-4; 7 nucleotides agree with TRBD1. The CDR3 spans 14 residues. The germline V gene has CDR1 SGHRS and CDR2 YFSETQ. V lost 2 bases and J lost 3; bases outside the gene matches: 1. CDR3 residues: CASSFGQANEKLFF. The CDR3 region has the DNA TGCGCCAGCAGCTTCGGACAGGCTAATGAAAAACTGTTTTTT.

CDR3 protein: CASSVASGQPLGEQYF. Here the CDR3 DNA reads TGTGCCAGCAGCGTAGCTTCCGGACAACCGCTGGGCGAGCAGTACTTC. The chain is built from TRBV9 and TRBJ2-7, with D maybe TRBD1 (5 bases). CDR3 size: 16 residues. With 0 bases removed from V and 6 bases from J, the gap between germline ends came to 19 bases. Per the germline V gene, CDR1 is SGDLS and CDR2 is YYNGEE.

This clone came up once. The V gene is TRBV2, the J gene TRBJ2-7, with 7 nucleotides matching TRBD1. V lost 6 bases and J lost 7; bases outside the gene matches: 6. From germline, CDR1 is SNHLY and CDR2 FYNNEI. The CDR3 sequence is 12 residues long. The DNA for the CDR3 is TGTGCCAGCAGGAACAGGGGCGGAGAGCAGTACTTC. The encoded protein is CASRNRGGEQYF. Full variable domain (rest looked up from reference TRBV2 and TRBJ2-7): EPEVTQTPSHQVTQMGQEVILRCVPISNHLYFYWYRQILGQKVEFLVSFYNNEISEKSEIFDDQFSVERPDGSNFTLKIRSTKLEDSAMYFCASRNRGGEQYFGPGTRLTVT.

The chain recombines TRBV18 with TRBJ1-1; D unclear. CDR1 is KGHSH, CDR2 LQKENI, per germline. The CDR3 sequence is 14 residues long. The V end was cut by 3 bases, the J end by 0 bases, with 8 bases between. The CDR3 nucleotides read TGTGCCAGCTCACCGGCCCAGATGAACACTGAAGCTTTCTTT. Its translation: CASSPAQMNTEAFF.

The chain couples TRBV25-1 to TRBJ1-5; D may be TRBD1 (6 bases). From germline, CDR1 is MGHDK and CDR2 SYGVNS. The length of the CDR3 is 13 residues. V lost 6 bases and J lost 3, with 9 bases in between. The CDR3 is CASRGQFNQPQHF. In DNA form, the CDR3 reads TGTGCCAGCAGAGGACAGTTCAATCAGCCCCAGCATTTT.

V gene TRBV11-2 combines with J gene TRBJ2-5; 9 positions match TRBD1. The CDR3 extends over 16 amino acids. CDR1 is SGHAT and CDR2 is FQNNGV in the germline V gene. V dropped 2 bases and J dropped 5; count of bases not matched to a gene: 9. The CDR3 sequence: CASSLLDRGSFETQYF. CDR3 nucleotide sequence: TGTGCCAGCAGCTTATTGGACAGGGGTTCTTTCGAGACCCAGTACTTC.

V is TRBV24-1 and J is TRBJ1-4; 10 bases align to TRBD1. CDR3 length equals 15 residues. Looked up from germline, CDR1 is KGHDR and CDR2 is SFDVKD. V dropped 5 bases and J dropped 7; count of bases not matched to a gene: 6. The CDR3 bases are TGTGCCACCAGTGCCGCTGGGGACAGGGGTGAAAAACTGTTTTTT. Protein product: CATSAAGDRGEKLFF.

The rearrangement uses TRBV2 and TRBJ1-4, with D tentatively TRBD1 (5 bases). With 6 bases removed from V and 2 bases from J, the gap between germline ends came to 10 bases. Looked up from germline, CDR1 is SNHLY and CDR2 is FYNNEI. The CDR3 has 14 amino acids. CDR3 loop: CASRTGVTNEKLFF. Here the CDR3 DNA reads TGTGCCAGCAGGACGGGGGTGACTAATGAAAAACTGTTTTTT.

The chain recombines TRBV12-3 or TRBV12-4 with TRBJ1-3; 7 nucleotides agree with TRBD1. V lost 6 bases and J lost 5; bases outside the gene matches: 4. This CDR3 contains 13 residues. CDR3 in amino acids: CASSLGQRNTIYF. CDR3 DNA sequence: TGTGCCAGCAGCCTGGGACAGCGAAACACCATATATTTT.

The sample holds one count of this clone. The chain carries TRBV20-1 and TRBJ2-7; 14 bases map to TRBD2. The V gene's germline CDR1 is DFQATT and CDR2 SNEGSKA (reference sequence). J gave up 7 bases and V 3 bases, and 8 bases lay outside the gene matches. CDR3 size: 15 residues. CDR3 protein: CSASLRLAGGPEQYF. In nucleotides, the CDR3 is TGCAGTGCTAGTCTCCGACTAGCGGGAGGGCCGGAGCAGTACTTC.

This clone is a singleton in its sample. Written as DNA, the CDR3 is TGTGCCAGCAGCGTAGGGGACAGGATCAATCAGCCCCAGCATTTT. This codes for CASSVGDRINQPQHF. The chain carries TRBV9 and TRBJ1-5; TRBD1 matches at 8 bases. Germline CDR1 is SGDLS and CDR2 is YYNGEE. This CDR3 comprises 15 residues. Trimming took 0 bases from V and 3 from J; bases not matched to a gene: 2.